Listed below are T cell receptor beta chains from one sample, sequenced in a study of metastatic and nonmetastatic thyroid tumors. Using MiXCR, TCRdb reanalyzed the PCR reads. The sample carries about 22,000 clones, under 30% recorded once. Sample: blood. These receptors all come from a male donor with papillary thyroid cancer or a benign thyroid nodule (not recorded which). Some clones in this sample may be carry-over from other donors' samples. Each CDR3 is given with its conserved first and last residue. D genes are given only for firm matches. Clone sizes are given selectively: once, few, many, or a class where the clone is expanded.

TRBV6-4,once,TRBJ2-1,TRBD2,TGTGCCAGCAGTGACCCGGGACTAGCGGGAGACTCGGATCCCTCCCATGAGCAGTTCTTC,CASSDPGLAGDSDPSHEQFF
TRBV12-3/TRBV12-4,-,TRBJ2-3,TRBD2,TGTGCCAGCAGTTTTTCTCTAGCGGGGATCACAGATACGCAGTATTTT,CASSFSLAGITDTQYF
TRBV6-1,-,TRBJ1-5,-,TGTGCCAGCAGTCCGGAGAGGCGGTCGAATCAGCCCCAGCATTTT,CASSPERRSNQPQHF
TRBV6-1,-,TRBJ2-2,-,TGTGCCAGCAGTGAAGGTTTCCCGGGGACCGGGGAGCTGTTTTTT,CASSEGFPGTGELFF
TRBV2,many,TRBJ2-5,-,TGTGCCAGCAGGGCAGACAGCAAATTGGAGACCCAGTACTTC,CASRADSKLETQYF
TRBV4-1,-,TRBJ2-2,TRBD2,TGCGCCAGCAGCCTAATTGCGGCGGGAGGGCCCACGTACACCGGGGAGCTGTTTTTT,CASSLIAAGGPTYTGELFF
TRBV25-1,many,TRBJ2-5,-,TGTGCCAGCAGTGACTCGAAGGTACAGGACCAAGAGACCCAGTACTTC,CASSDSKVQDQETQYF
TRBV6-1,few,TRBJ2-3,-,TGTGCCAGCAGTGAGGGATCCCACACAGATACGCAGTATTTT,CASSEGSHTDTQYF
TRBV28,once,TRBJ1-5,TRBD1,TGTGCCATCCGGACAGGGGATCAGCCCCAGCTATTT,CAIRTGDQPQLF
TRBV11-2,-,TRBJ2-1,-,TGTGCCAGCAGCCCCGGAGGGGGTGGCGGGGTCTCCTACAATGAGCATTTCTTC,CASSPGGGGGVSYNEHFF
TRBV6-1,few,TRBJ2-7,-,TGTGCCAGCAGTGTGGAGGGCTACGAGCAGTACTTC,CASSVEGYEQYF
TRBV27,few,TRBJ1-2,TRBD1,TGTGCCAGCAGCAAGGACAGGGCGTATGGCTACACCTTC,CASSKDRAYGYTF
TRBV7-6,many,TRBJ2-7,-,TGTGCCAGCAGCTTAGATCCAGGTCGCGAGCAGTACTTC,CASSLDPGREQYF
TRBV20-1,-,TRBJ2-1,TRBD2,TGCAGTGCTTGGGTCACCGGGGGGAGCTCCTACAATGAGCAGTTCTTC,CSAWVTGGSSYNEQFF
TRBV28,many,TRBJ1-5,-,TGTGCCAGCAGCCTCCAGAGTTATAGCAATCAGCCCCAGCATTTT,CASSLQSYSNQPQHF
TRBV6-2/TRBV6-3,many,TRBJ2-7,TRBD2,TGTGCCAGCAGCCCCCGGGGAGCGGGAGGGCCTGGTGAGCAGTACTTC,CASSPRGAGGPGEQYF
TRBV7-8,-,TRBJ1-6,TRBD1,TGTGCCAGCAGCTTAGTGATGCCAGGGGGCTCCTATAATTCACCCCTCCACTTT,CASSLVMPGGSYNSPLHF
TRBV6-4,many,TRBJ2-1,TRBD2,TGTGCCAGCAGTGAAGATGGTCTAGCGGGGTACAATGAGCAGTTCTTC,CASSEDGLAGYNEQFF
TRBV5-1,-,TRBJ1-1,TRBD1,TGCGCCAGCAGCTTTGACAGGGTCCAAGAAGCTTTCTTT,CASSFDRVQEAFF
TRBV7-8,many,TRBJ2-1,TRBD2,TGTGCCAGCAGCTTAAAACTAGCGGGACGACGGGAGCAGTTCTTC,CASSLKLAGRREQFF
TRBV6-4,many,TRBJ2-3,TRBD1,TGTGCCAGCAGTGACGGGCAGGGGGACACAGATACGCAGTATTTT,CASSDGQGDTDTQYF
TRBV12-3/TRBV12-4,few,TRBJ2-5,-,TGTGCCAGCATCCTACAGGGTGGTCTCGAGACCCAGTACTTC,CASILQGGLETQYF
TRBV13,-,TRBJ1-3,-,TGTGCCAGCAGCTCCGGCGGGGGCCGCAACACCATATATTTT,CASSSGGGRNTIYF
TRBV19,-,TRBJ1-1,-,TGTGCCAGTAAGACAGCTTTTAACACTGAAGCTTTCTTT,CASKTAFNTEAFF
TRBV10-3,many,TRBJ1-2,TRBD1,TGTGCCATTTACAGGGGGGAACGATATGGCTACACCTTC,CAIYRGERYGYTF
TRBV10-3,few,TRBJ2-1,-,TGTGCCATCAGTGGGGCAGGGGGGTCGTACAATGAGCAGTTCTTC,CAISGAGGSYNEQFF
TRBV6-1,-,TRBJ1-1,-,TGTGCCAGCAGATTAACTGAAGGGGGCACTGAAGCTTTCTTT,CASRLTEGGTEAFF
TRBV6-1,many,TRBJ1-2,TRBD1,TGTGCCAGCACCCCTGACAGGGAGAACTATGGCTACACCTTC,CASTPDRENYGYTF
TRBV10-3,-,TRBJ1-1,TRBD1,TGTGCCATCAGCGGACAGGACATGAACACTGAAGCTTTCTTT,CAISGQDMNTEAFF
TRBV5-1,-,TRBJ2-2,-,TGCGCCAGCAGCTTGGCCCTGGGGCGGATCGGGGAGCTGTTTTTT,CASSLALGRIGELFF
TRBV6-2/TRBV6-3,few,TRBJ1-5,-,TGTGCCAGCAGTATGGGGACGACCGGTTATCAGCCCCAGCATTTT,CASSMGTTGYQPQHF
TRBV11-2,-,TRBJ2-1,TRBD2,TGTGCCATCAGCCCTGTGGCGGTACTAGCGAACAATGAGCAGTTCTTC,CAISPVAVLANNEQFF
TRBV6-6,-,TRBJ2-3,TRBD2,TGTGCCAGCAGTTCCCGCCCTAGCGGGGGGGTCACAGATACGCAGTATTTT,CASSSRPSGGVTDTQYF
TRBV9,-,TRBJ2-7,TRBD2,TGTGCCAGCAGCGTAGGTGGCGGGGGGGATTACGAGCAGTACTTC,CASSVGGGGDYEQYF
TRBV24-1,many,TRBJ2-3,-,TGTGCCACCAGTGATTTGGGGGGAGAGGGGGGAGATACGCAGTATTTT,CATSDLGGEGGDTQYF
TRBV5-1,many,TRBJ2-7,TRBD1,TGCGCCAGCAGCCTAATGACAGGGGAAGACGAGCAGTACTTC,CASSLMTGEDEQYF
TRBV6-1,many,TRBJ1-2,-,TGTGCCAGCAGTGTAACGAACTATGGCTACACCTTC,CASSVTNYGYTF
TRBV19,-,TRBJ2-7,-,TGTGCCAGTAGTATCGGGGGCAGATACGAGCAGTACTTC,CASSIGGRYEQYF
TRBV6-5,-,TRBJ2-7,-,TGTGCCAGCAGTTACCAATCGGAAAGGCCCTACGAGAAGTACTTC,CASSYQSERPYEKYF
TRBV6-1,many,TRBJ2-1,TRBD1,TGTGCCAGCGGTGGTAGGGGACAGAACTACAATGAGCAGTTCTTC,CASGGRGQNYNEQFF
TRBV14,many,TRBJ2-7,TRBD2,TGTGCCAGCAGCCGCGGGAGGGGCTCCTACGAGCAGTACTTC,CASSRGRGSYEQYF
TRBV20-1,-,TRBJ2-3,TRBD2,TGCAGTGCCCCCCTTGTGCGGGGGGAGGCAGATACGCAGTATTTT,CSAPLVRGEADTQYF
TRBV6-1,few,TRBJ2-7,-,TGTGCCAGCAGTCTGGACGGCTACGAGCAGTACTTC,CASSLDGYEQYF
TRBV30,-,TRBJ2-7,TRBD1,TGTGCCTGGAGTGTAAGGACAGGGTTGTCCGAGCAGTACTTC,CAWSVRTGLSEQYF
TRBV7-9,many,TRBJ1-6,-,TGTGCCAGCAGCATCCGGGACGGTGAAAATTCACCCCTCCACTTT,CASSIRDGENSPLHF
TRBV6-1,medium-sized,TRBJ2-7,TRBD2,TGTGCCAGCAGTGAGCTAGCGGGAGGGTCCGACGAGCAGTACTTC,CASSELAGGSDEQYF